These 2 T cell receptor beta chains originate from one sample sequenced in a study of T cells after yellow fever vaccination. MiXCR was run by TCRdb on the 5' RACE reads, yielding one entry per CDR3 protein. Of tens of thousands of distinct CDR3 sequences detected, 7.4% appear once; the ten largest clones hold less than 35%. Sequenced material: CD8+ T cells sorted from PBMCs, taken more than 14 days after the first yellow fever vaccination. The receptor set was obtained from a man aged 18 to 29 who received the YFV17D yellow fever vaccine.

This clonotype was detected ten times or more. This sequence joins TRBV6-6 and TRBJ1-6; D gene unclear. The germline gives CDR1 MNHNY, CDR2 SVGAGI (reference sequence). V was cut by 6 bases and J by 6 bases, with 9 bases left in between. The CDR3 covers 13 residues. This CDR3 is CASRDLVNSPLHF. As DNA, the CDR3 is TGTGCCAGCAGGGATTTGGTTAATTCACCCCTCCACTTT.

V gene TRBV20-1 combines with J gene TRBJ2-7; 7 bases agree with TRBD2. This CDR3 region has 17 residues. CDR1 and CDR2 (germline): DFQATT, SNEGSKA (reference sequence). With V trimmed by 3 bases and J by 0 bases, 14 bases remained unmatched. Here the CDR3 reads CSASFRGEDLFSYEQYF. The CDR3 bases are TGCAGTGCTAGTTTCCGGGGGGAGGACCTCTTCTCCTACGAGCAGTACTTC.